This T cell receptor (beta chain) originates from a study of early T cells in non-severe SARS-CoV-2 infection. At the level of the study: Chains stayed unpaired after sequencing of bulk RNA from unsorted whole blood.

This clonotype is classed as medium-sized (0.01 to 0.1%). Antigen specificity is unknown. This CDR3 is built from 14 residues. V lost 1 base, J lost 5 bases, and 11 bases lay in between. Germline lookup yields CDR1 SGHTA and CDR2 FQGNSA. Separate cDNA molecules each had unique molecular identifiers attached to them. TCRdb fed the 5' RACE reads into MiXCR, producing one record per CDR3 protein. Found here are about 22,000 distinct CDR3 sequences, around 3.3% of them singletons; the top ten hold around 5.4%. Study results and limitations: CD4 and private specificities were missed by VDJdb matching, which favored anti-spike CD8 responses.

The chain uses TRBV7-2 and TRBJ2-5; D is possibly TRBD1 (6 bases). This receptor was taken from an adult who was a healthcare worker with PCR-confirmed SARS-CoV-2 infection or an uninfected control (not recorded which). The sequenced sample consisted of whole blood. The CDR3 spells CASSLETGWETQYF. The CDR3 DNA reads TGTGCCAGCAGCTTAGAGACAGGATGGGAGACCCAGTACTTC.